Listed below are T cell receptor beta chains from one sample, sequenced in a study of low-dose radiotherapy and immunotherapy resistance in tumors. TCRdb fed the reads into MiXCR, producing one record per CDR3 protein. The sample gives tens of thousands of distinct CDR3 sequences, around 27% of which show up once; roughly 5.6% is in the top ten. The sample in question was PBMCs, obtained before treatment. All receptors derive from a male donor with prostate cancer. Each CDR3 is given with its conserved first and last residue. The D gene is left open where the match is weak. Expanded clones get a size class; other rows say once, few or many, or leave the size out.

J	V	D	size	CDR3	DNA
TRBJ2-7	TRBV28	.	many	CASSLLASVQNEQYF	TGTGCCAGCAGTTTATTGGCCTCGGTACAAAACGAGCAGTACTTC
TRBJ2-1	TRBV14	TRBD2	many	CASSQYGGMGYNEQFF	TGTGCCAGCAGCCAGTACGGGGGGATGGGCTACAATGAGCAGTTCTTC
TRBJ2-7	TRBV20-1	.	.	CSARDIGGGHYEQYF	TGCAGTGCTAGAGATATTGGGGGGGGCCATTACGAGCAGTACTTC
TRBJ1-5	TRBV14	TRBD1	many	CASNWTGQPNQPQHF	TGTGCCAGCAACTGGACAGGGCAACCAAATCAGCCCCAGCATTTT
TRBJ2-5	TRBV9	TRBD2	.	CASSALAGPQETQYF	TGTGCCAGCAGCGCCCTAGCGGGGCCACAAGAGACCCAGTACTTC
TRBJ1-5	TRBV18	TRBD1	many	CASSPDRNQPQHF	TGTGCCAGCTCCCCGGACAGGAATCAGCCCCAGCATTTT
TRBJ1-3	TRBV14	TRBD1	many	CASSQEGTGGSFSGNTIYF	TGTGCCAGCAGCCAAGAGGGGACAGGGGGCTCATTTTCTGGAAACACCATATATTTT
TRBJ2-4	TRBV6-2/TRBV6-3	.	.	CASALRFQDSAINIQYF	TGTGCCAGCGCCTTGCGCTTCCAGGACAGCGCGATAAACATTCAGTACTTC
TRBJ2-4	TRBV5-1	.	many	CASSSGPAVGVIQYF	TGCGCCAGCAGCTCGGGACCAGCGGTGGGGGTAATTCAGTACTTC
TRBJ2-7	TRBV10-3	TRBD2	.	CAISDLGGEVYEQYF	TGTGCCATCAGTGACCTGGGAGGGGAGGTCTACGAGCAGTACTTC
TRBJ2-5	TRBV10-3	TRBD1	many	CAIRAGQGQETQYF	TGTGCCATCAGGGCGGGACAGGGGCAAGAGACCCAGTACTTC
TRBJ1-1	TRBV15	TRBD1	many	CATSPGTANTEAFF	TGTGCCACCAGCCCTGGGACAGCGAACACTGAAGCTTTCTTT
TRBJ1-1	TRBV10-3	TRBD1	.	CAISVTGVGNTEAFF	TGTGCCATCAGTGTAACAGGGGTTGGGAACACTGAAGCTTTCTTT
TRBJ2-1	TRBV2	TRBD1	many	CASNTGTGYNEQFF	TGTGCCAGTAATACCGGGACAGGATACAATGAGCAGTTCTTC
TRBJ1-6	TRBV5-1	TRBD1	many	CASSSDGQGVSPLHF	TGCGCCAGCAGCTCCGATGGACAGGGGGTTTCACCCCTCCACTTT
TRBJ1-1	TRBV7-9	TRBD1	many	CASSPGQTNTEAFF	TGTGCCAGCAGCCCGGGACAGACAAACACTGAAGCTTTCTTT
TRBJ1-2	TRBV29-1	.	many	CSTQESGNYGYTF	TGCAGCACCCAAGAGAGCGGGAACTATGGCTACACCTTC
TRBJ2-1	TRBV6-2/TRBV6-3	TRBD1	many	CASSAIRQGGLNEQFF	TGTGCCAGCAGTGCGATCCGACAGGGGGGGCTCAATGAGCAGTTCTTC
TRBJ2-7	TRBV2	.	many	CASSDGWTREQYF	TGTGCCAGCAGTGACGGTTGGACGCGCGAGCAGTACTTC
TRBJ2-7	TRBV30	TRBD1	many	CAWRDRSIYEQYF	TGTGCCTGGCGGGACAGAAGTATCTACGAGCAGTACTTC
TRBJ2-6	TRBV6-2/TRBV6-3	TRBD1	.	CATPRPRQGAGGANVLTF	TGTGCCACCCCTCGGCCCCGACAGGGGGCCGGAGGGGCCAACGTCCTGACTTTC
TRBJ2-7	TRBV5-4	TRBD1	few	CASSSSGTGSQYF	TGTGCCAGCAGCTCGTCCGGGACAGGCTCGCAGTACTTC
TRBJ1-1	TRBV7-9	.	once	CASSGGRRVETNTEAFF	TGTGCCAGCAGCGGGGGGAGACGGGTGGAGACGAACACTGAAGCTTTCTTT
TRBJ1-4	TRBV21-1	.	.	CASSRALGRKNEKLFF	TGTGCCAGCAGCAGGGCGTTGGGGAGGAAGAATGAAAAACTGTTTTTT
TRBJ2-3	TRBV3-1	TRBD2	many	CASSQLRTSGRNTQYF	TGTGCCAGCAGCCAACTCCGGACTAGCGGGAGGAATACGCAGTATTTT
TRBJ1-2	TRBV2	.	.	CASSAMGPDGYTF	TGTGCCAGCAGTGCGATGGGGCCGGATGGCTACACCTTC
TRBJ2-7	TRBV7-2	.	.	CASSPDQGAYEQYF	TGTGCCAGCAGCCCGGACCAGGGTGCGTACGAGCAGTACTTC
TRBJ2-3	TRBV5-1	.	many	CASSSPTDTQYF	TGCGCCAGCAGCTCACCCACAGATACGCAGTATTTT
TRBJ1-3	TRBV2	.	many	CATTQDLSGNTIYF	TGTGCCACCACCCAGGATTTATCCGGAAACACCATATATTTT
TRBJ2-5	TRBV7-3	.	many	CASSRGLGETQYF	TGTGCCAGCAGCCGGGGATTGGGAGAGACCCAGTACTTC
TRBJ2-2	TRBV21-1	.	.	CASSNHRGLAGELFF	TGTGCCAGCAGCAACCACCGGGGACTAGCCGGGGAGCTGTTTTTT
TRBJ1-5	TRBV2	.	many	CASSRNRQTHQPQHF	TGTGCCAGCAGCCGCAATCGACAGACCCATCAGCCCCAGCATTTT
TRBJ1-6	TRBV13	TRBD1	many	CASSRRQGVGSPLHF	TGTGCCAGCAGCCGGCGACAGGGGGTCGGTTCACCCCTCCACTTT
TRBJ2-1	TRBV18	TRBD2	.	CASTTLAGAGNEQFF	TGTGCCAGCACGACCCTAGCGGGAGCTGGCAATGAGCAGTTCTTC